The 27 T cell receptor beta chains below all came from one sample that was sequenced in a study of T cells in Graves' hyperthyroidism and ophthalmopathy. TCR beta CDR3 regions were amplified from RNA. The HTBI primer set was used in a first-round RT-PCR of the TCR CDR3. Using its own MiXCR run on the multiplex PCR reads, TCRdb lists one record per CDR3 protein. The table lists about 360,000 distinct CDR3 sequences, roughly an eighth of them singletons. Sequenced sample: blood. The receptors derive from a woman aged 18-29 years with Graves' hyperthyroidism.

The sample holds many counts of this clonotype. This chain joins TRBV2 and TRBJ1-5; D perhaps matches TRBD1 (5 bases). Trimming shortened V by 6 bases and J by 9 bases, and 18 bases separated the two germline ends. The CDR3 loop spans 14 amino acids. Germline CDR1 and CDR2: SNHLY and FYNNEI. This CDR3 reads CASSEDIPVGPQHF. DNA of the CDR3: TGTGCCAGCAGCGAGGACATCCCCGTGGGGCCCCAGCATTTT.

This clonotype came up many times. The V call is TRBV28, the J call TRBJ2-1, with TRBD2 matching over 8 bases. The CDR3 has 17 residues. Germline CDR1 MDHEN, CDR2 SYDVKM. Trimming at V came to 5 bases and at J to 6 bases, leaving 15 bases not matched to a gene. CDR3 protein: CASSPVFSGTDSNEQFF. The CDR3 region has the DNA TGTGCCAGCAGTCCCGTATTTAGCGGGACGGACAGCAATGAGCAGTTCTTC.

The sample holds one count of this clonotype. The V and J genes are TRBV20-1 and TRBJ2-5, with D tentatively TRBD1 or TRBD2 (6 bases each). V was clipped by 6 bases and J by 4 bases, with 18 bases between them. The CDR3 spans 14 residues. The germline V gene encodes CDR1 DFQATT and CDR2 SNEGSKA (reference sequence). The CDR3 region is CSAKRAGGGETQYF. CDR3 coding DNA: TGCAGTGCCAAGAGGGCCGGAGGGGGAGAGACCCAGTACTTC.

V usage is TRBV20-1 and J usage is TRBJ2-4, with D possibly TRBD2 on 6 matching bases. V was pared by 6 bases and J by 0 bases, with 18 bases between. The CDR3 has 16 residues. From germline, CDR1 is DFQATT and CDR2 SNEGSKA (reference sequence). Written as DNA, the CDR3 is TGCAGTGCCCCATATGGCGGGATCGTAGCCAAAAACATTCAGTACTTC. It translates to CSAPYGGIVAKNIQYF.

This clonotype was seen ten or more times. The rearrangement uses TRBV6-2 or TRBV6-3 and TRBJ2-1, with D perhaps TRBD1 (5 bases). The CDR3 runs 13 residues. The V gene's germline CDR1 is MNHEY and CDR2 SVGEGT. Between the trimmed V and J ends, which lost 4 bases and 9 bases, there was a span of 13 bases. DNA for the CDR3: TGTGCCAGCAGTTCCCGTCAGGGTTCTGAGCAGTTCTTC. It translates to CASSSRQGSEQFF.

The chain recombines TRBV2 with TRBJ2-7, with 12 positions matching TRBD1. The CDR3 runs to 16 residues. Unmatched junction bases numbered 15, after V lost 8 bases and J lost 7 bases. From germline, CDR1 is SNHLY and CDR2 FYNNEI. CDR3 nucleotides: TGTGCCAGCTTACAAGTAGGGGACAGGGGGCTAGAGGAGCAGTACTTC. This translates into CASLQVGDRGLEEQYF.

The chain uses TRBV4-1 and TRBJ1-1; D is ambiguous. Germline CDR1 reads MGHRA; CDR2 reads YSYEKL. V was clipped by 3 bases and J by 2 bases, with 13 bases between them. This CDR3 has 15 amino acids. Here the CDR3 DNA reads TGCGCCAGCAGCCAGGAAACATCAAGCAACACTGAAGCTTTCTTT. Translating gives CASSQETSSNTEAFF.

There are many counts of this clonotype. This chain connects TRBV5-1 to TRBJ2-1; either TRBD1 or TRBD2 may fit D (6 bases each). The CDR3 is 14 residues long. The V gene's germline CDR1 is SGHRS and CDR2 YFSETQ. V shed 3 bases and J shed 3 bases, with 10 bases lying between them. The chain's CDR3 is CASSWGADYNEQFF. CDR3 coding DNA: TGCGCCAGCAGCTGGGGGGCGGACTACAATGAGCAGTTCTTC.

The chain links TRBV5-8 to TRBJ1-2; tentatively, D is TRBD1 (6 bases). Germline V gene lookup returns CDR1 SGHTS and CDR2 YDEGEE. The CDR3 runs to 14 residues. The ends were cut back, 0 bases at V and 5 bases at J, with 11 bases in the middle. The CDR3 reads CASSLDRVGYGYTF. The CDR3 bases are TGTGCCAGCAGCTTGGACAGGGTTGGGTATGGCTACACCTTC.

This clonotype was observed at least ten times. The J gene is TRBJ2-1, the V gene TRBV19; 10 bases map to TRBD2. Looked up from germline, CDR1 is LNHDA and CDR2 is SQIVND (reference sequence). This CDR3 spans 19 amino acids. Trimming at V came to 7 bases and at J to 0 bases, leaving 15 bases not matched to a gene. CDR3 bases: TGTGCCAGTACCCCTATACCGGGACTAGCGCCGAGCTCCTACAATGAGCAGTTCTTC. It translates to CASTPIPGLAPSSYNEQFF.

The genes are TRBV12-3 or TRBV12-4 and TRBJ2-6; no firm D call. This CDR3 is 16 amino acids long. V was cut by 3 bases and J by 0 bases, with 9 bases left in between. The chain's CDR3 is CASSLVGISGANVLTF. CDR3 DNA: TGTGCCAGCAGTTTGGTCGGAATCTCTGGGGCCAACGTCCTGACTTTC.

At least ten counts were recorded for this clonotype. The V call is TRBV7-3, the J call TRBJ2-1; D may correspond to TRBD1 or TRBD2 (5 bases each). CDR3 size: 17 residues. Germline V gene data show CDR1 as SGHTA and CDR2 as FQGTGA. V was pared by 0 bases and J by 5 bases, with 17 bases between. CDR3 nucleotides: TGTGCCAGCAGCTTAACGTCGGCAGGGAGCCCCCACAATGAGCAGTTCTTC. Protein product: CASSLTSAGSPHNEQFF.

The table lists this clonotype with many counts. The chain uses TRBV20-1 and TRBJ1-2; 7 bases align to TRBD1. V dropped 0 bases and J dropped 8; count of bases not matched to a gene: 12. Per germline, CDR1 DFQATT and CDR2 SNEGSKA (reference sequence). CDR3 length: 15 amino acids. CDR3 bases: TGCAGTGCTAGAGATTTACAGGGGTTTCTAGGAGGCTACACCTTC. This translates into CSARDLQGFLGGYTF.

This clonotype was recorded many times. A junction boundary mismatches the germline segment, possibly from a read error. The genes are TRBV7-9 and TRBJ2-3; 9 bases match TRBD2. CDR1 is SEHNR, CDR2 FQNEAQ, per germline (reference sequence). The CDR3 runs to 14 residues. The CDR3, as DNA: TGTGCCAGCAGCCTTAGCGGGAGCAAAGATACGCAGTATTTT. Its translation: CASSLSGSKDTQYF. Looking up the rest from reference TRBV7-9 and TRBJ2-3 gives the full variable domain: DTGVSQNPRHKITKRGQNVTFRCDPISEHNRLYWYRQTLGQGPEFLTYFQNEAQLEKSRLLSDRFSAERPKGSFSTLEIQRTEQGDSAMYLCASSLSGSKDTQYFGPGTRLTVL.

This clonotype was picked up many times. The J gene is TRBJ2-7, the V gene TRBV7-2; perhaps TRBD2 as D (7 bases). Germline V lookup: CDR1 SGHTA, CDR2 FQGNSA. V was pared by 3 bases and J by 6 bases, with 21 bases between. The CDR3 runs to 16 residues. CDR3 DNA: TGTGCCAGCAGCTTCCTATCCGGGGGGCGAGGGAGCGAGCAGTACTTC. Its translation: CASSFLSGGRGSEQYF. Based on the CDR3 plus reference TRBV7-2 and TRBJ2-7, the full variable domain is GAGVSQSPSNKVTEKGKDVELRCDPISGHTALYWYRQSLGQGLEFLIYFQGNSAPDKSGLPSDRFSAERTGGSVSTLTIQRTQQEDSAVYLCASSFLSGGRGSEQYFGPGTRLTVT.

This clonotype has a count of ten or more. The chain combines TRBV28 with TRBJ1-2; 9 bases match TRBD1. Germline assignment: CDR1 MDHEN and CDR2 SYDVKM. The CDR3 spans 14 residues. With V trimmed by 5 bases and J by 2 bases, 3 bases remained unmatched. CDR3 residues: CASSGTGTNYGYTF. The CDR3 nucleotides are TGTGCCAGCAGTGGGACAGGGACGAACTATGGCTACACCTTC.

This clonotype appeared many times. This chain joins TRBV12-3 or TRBV12-4 and TRBJ2-1, with D perhaps matching TRBD1 (5 bases). This CDR3 region has 13 residues. Trimming took 3 bases from V and 6 from J, leaving 9 bases between them. The CDR3 here is CASSLLGANEQFF. CDR3 in DNA: TGTGCCAGCAGTTTGTTAGGGGCCAATGAGCAGTTCTTC.

This clonotype was seen at least ten times. This chain joins TRBV28 and TRBJ1-3; perhaps TRBD1 as D (6 bases). V was clipped by 7 bases and J by 4 bases, with 17 bases between them. This CDR3 has 15 residues. The germline V gene has CDR1 MDHEN and CDR2 SYDVKM. The CDR3 DNA reads as TGTGCCAGCATCTCAAACAGGGTCTCCGGAAACACCATATATTTT. It codes for CASISNRVSGNTIYF.

The V and J genes are TRBV6-5 and TRBJ2-7, with a weak D call TRBD1 (7 bases). The V and J ends lost 2 bases and 4 bases respectively, with 12 bases between them. Germline V gene lookup returns CDR1 MNHEY and CDR2 SVGAGI. The CDR3 runs to 14 residues. CDR3 amino acids: CASSYEAGGYEQYF. In nucleotides, the CDR3 is TGTGCCAGCAGTTACGAGGCAGGGGGGTACGAGCAGTACTTC.

This clonotype was counted ten times or more. The chain has TRBV28 and TRBJ2-2, with no clear D. The germline CDR1 and CDR2 sequences are MDHEN and SYDVKM. V was pared by 5 bases and J by 7 bases, with 11 bases between. The CDR3 totals 13 residues. The chain's CDR3 is CASSPDPNGELFF. CDR3 nucleotide sequence: TGTGCCAGCAGTCCGGACCCTAACGGGGAGCTGTTTTTT. Filled out from reference TRBV28 and TRBJ2-2, the complete variable domain reads DVKVTQSSRYLVKRTGEKVFLECVQDMDHENMFWYRQDPGLGLRLIYFSYDVKMKEKGDIPEGYSVSREKKERFSLILESASTNQTSMYLCASSPDPNGELFFGEGSRLTVL.

The chain joins TRBV7-3 to TRBJ2-1, with 9 bases matching TRBD2. Germline loops: CDR1 SGHTA, CDR2 FQGTGA. V lost 1 base and J lost 5; bases outside the gene matches: 9. CDR3 length equals 17 residues. The CDR3 loop is CASSLISVLAGNNEQFF. The CDR3 nucleotides read TGTGCCAGCAGCTTAATATCCGTACTAGCGGGCAACAATGAGCAGTTCTTC.

This clonotype has more than one count but fewer than ten. The genes are TRBV5-1 and TRBJ1-2, with a tentative D call TRBD1 (5 bases). This CDR3 has 13 amino acids. V was trimmed by 3 bases and J by 0 bases, leaving 6 bases between them. The germline gives CDR1 SGHRS, CDR2 YFSETQ. The CDR3 spells CASSSTANYGYTF. DNA of the CDR3: TGCGCCAGCAGCTCGACAGCTAACTATGGCTACACCTTC.

This chain joins TRBV10-3 and TRBJ2-1; TRBD1 matches 9 bases. The CDR3 extends over 14 amino acids. Germline V gene sequence: CDR1 ENHRY, CDR2 SYGVKD. V shed 8 bases, J shed 5 bases, and the junction held 7 bases outside the gene matches. Here the CDR3 reads CAISAGTGNNEQFF. In DNA, the CDR3 is TGTGCCATCTCGGCCGGGACAGGGAACAATGAGCAGTTCTTC.

This clonotype occurred many times. The V and J genes are TRBV2 and TRBJ1-1, with D unresolved. The V and J ends lost 7 bases and 6 bases respectively, with 18 bases between them. Germline assignment: CDR1 SNHLY and CDR2 FYNNEI. This CDR3 contains 14 residues. The chain's CDR3 is CASISRPHGAEAFF. The CDR3 DNA reads as TGTGCCAGCATCAGCCGTCCGCATGGCGCTGAAGCTTTCTTT.

This clonotype was detected many times. The chain links TRBV18 to TRBJ1-1, with no clear D. The V end was cut by 2 bases, the J end by 5 bases, with 6 bases between. The CDR3 is made up of 12 amino acids. CDR1 is KGHSH, CDR2 LQKENI, per germline. The CDR3: CASSPGLTEAFF. CDR3 DNA: TGTGCCAGCTCACCAGGGCTGACTGAAGCTTTCTTT.

The gene calls are TRBV29-1 and TRBJ1-1, with D maybe TRBD1 (5 bases). V dropped 6 bases and J dropped 4 bases, with 6 bases sitting between them. The CDR3 totals 10 residues. Looked up from germline, CDR1 is SQVTM and CDR2 is ANQGSEA. CDR3 sequence (DNA): TGCAGCGTCCAGGGCACTGAAGCTTTCTTT. It yields the protein CSVQGTEAFF.

This clonotype was recorded many times. The rearrangement uses TRBV7-2 and TRBJ2-1; D not resolved. Germline CDR1 SGHTA, CDR2 FQGNSA. The CDR3 sequence is 16 residues long. V lost 1 base, J lost 0 bases, and 10 bases lay in between. The CDR3 sequence: CASSLGPGSSYNEQFF. DNA for the CDR3: TGTGCCAGCAGCTTAGGCCCGGGTAGCTCCTACAATGAGCAGTTCTTC.